Below are 25 T cell receptor beta chains sequenced from a single sample in a study of T-cell reconstitution after alpha-beta-depleted transplantation in children. Unique molecular identifiers were incorporated when the TCRbeta library was constructed. TCRdb called the PCR reads again in MiXCR, with one record for every CDR3 protein. The sample carries 40,000 to 60,000 distinct CDR3 sequences, 9.2% recorded once. Sequenced here: PBMCs, mostly from graft donor cells, sampled 60 days after TCRalphabeta/CD19-depleted stem cell transplant. The receptors were sampled from a male patient aged 2-15 years who had a stem cell transplant for chronic granulomatous disease, so the T cells may come from the graft donor.

The chain employs TRBV10-1 and TRBJ2-1; a possible D gene is TRBD1 (6 bases). This CDR3 has 15 amino acids. Trimming took off 6 bases at V and 5 bases at J, with 17 bases between the two ends. CDR1 is WNHNN, CDR2 SYGVQD, per germline (reference sequence). CDR3 region: CASSAYTGTNNEQFF. The CDR3 DNA reads as TGCGCCAGCAGCGCCTATACAGGGACCAACAATGAGCAGTTCTTC.

This clonotype was observed many times. The rearrangement joins TRBV20-1 to TRBJ2-3; no definite D call. The V gene's germline CDR1 is DFQATT and CDR2 SNEGSKA (reference sequence). CDR3 size: 14 residues. V was shortened by 6 bases and J by 3 bases, with 16 bases between the two germline ends. CDR3 region: CSAAGAGWTDTQYF. CDR3 sequence (DNA): TGCAGTGCCGCAGGAGCTGGGTGGACAGATACGCAGTATTTT.

This clonotype was seen many times. The chain carries TRBV19 and TRBJ2-1; a possible D gene is TRBD2 (6 bases). This CDR3 is 15 amino acids long. From germline, CDR1 is LNHDA and CDR2 SQIVND (reference sequence). Trimming left V 5 bases short and J 8 bases short, with 19 bases between. This chain's CDR3 is CASSLASAAGHEQFF. The CDR3 nucleotides are TGTGCCAGTAGTTTGGCTAGCGCCGCCGGGCATGAGCAGTTCTTC.

The genes are TRBV3-1 and TRBJ2-5; 8 bases agree with TRBD1. The trim removed 2 bases at V and 4 bases at J, leaving 27 bases unmatched. Germline loops: CDR1 LGHDT, CDR2 YNNKEL (reference sequence). The CDR3 is made up of 22 amino acids. The CDR3 loop reads CASSQRTRQGRLSTPRGETQYF. As DNA, the CDR3 is TGTGCCAGCAGCCAACGGACCCGACAGGGGCGCTTAAGTACGCCAAGGGGAGAGACCCAGTACTTC.

The genes are TRBV20-1 and TRBJ2-7; weak D call: TRBD2 (6 bases). Trimming pared 0 bases from V and 6 bases from J, leaving 12 bases between. Germline CDR1 reads DFQATT; CDR2 reads SNEGSKA (reference sequence). The CDR3 has 13 residues. CDR3 region: CSARDLGGVEQYF. CDR3 sequence (DNA): TGCAGTGCTAGAGATCTCGGAGGGGTCGAGCAGTACTTC.

This clonotype was detected only a few times. This chain joins TRBV10-3 and TRBJ1-3; D is uncertain. Germline V gene lookup returns CDR1 ENHRY and CDR2 SYGVKD. V was trimmed by 10 bases and J by 3 bases, leaving 13 bases between them. This CDR3 is built from 13 residues. CDR3 protein: CATQRGYGNTIYF. CDR3 in DNA: TGTGCCACCCAACGGGGTTATGGAAACACCATATATTTT.

As for this clonotype: A read error is likely, as this CDR3 ends without the conserved phenylalanine or tryptophan. The chain couples TRBV29-1 to TRBJ2-3; maybe TRBD2 (6 bases). The CDR3 has 12 residues. Germline lookup yields CDR1 SQVTM and CDR2 ANQGSEA. CDR3 in DNA: TGCATTCCGGAGGGATCAACAGATACGCAGTATTAT. This encodes CIPEGSTDTQYY.

This clonotype was observed a handful of times. J is TRBJ2-7 and V is TRBV27; 8 bases map to TRBD2. The germline V gene encodes CDR1 MNHEY and CDR2 SMNVEV (reference sequence). The V gene end was trimmed by 6 bases and the J gene end by 7 bases; junction bases not matched to a gene: 11. The CDR3 sequence is 14 residues long. The CDR3 coding sequence is TGTGCCAGCAGCCGTCGGGGGGGCGCGGGGGAGCAGTACTTC. Translated, it gives CASSRRGGAGEQYF.

This clonotype was detected ten times or more. J is TRBJ1-2 and V is TRBV7-8; TRBD1 is a possible D gene (5 bases). V was clipped by 1 base and J by 6 bases, with 6 bases between them. The CDR3 extends over 12 amino acids. Germline values: CDR1 SGHVS, CDR2 FQNEAQ. The CDR3 here is CASSLVGDGYTF. The CDR3 coding sequence is TGTGCCAGCAGCTTAGTGGGGGATGGCTACACCTTC.

The chain combines TRBV18 with TRBJ2-1; the match to TRBD1 covers 10 bases. Germline CDR1 reads KGHSH; CDR2 reads LQKENI. J gave up 9 bases and V 4 bases, and 9 bases lay outside the gene matches. This CDR3 region has 15 residues. As DNA, the CDR3 is TGTGCCAGCTCACTGCCGGGACAGGGGTTGTCTGAGCAGTTCTTC. This encodes CASSLPGQGLSEQFF.

This clonotype was found many times. The CDR3 reads CASSFASGRYNEQFF. DNA of the CDR3: TGTGCCAGCAGCTTCGCCAGCGGACGCTACAATGAGCAGTTCTTC. The J gene is TRBJ2-1, the V gene TRBV7-9, with D possibly being TRBD2 (5 bases). The CDR3 sequence is 15 residues long. Germline loops: CDR1 SEHNR, CDR2 FQNEAQ (reference sequence). V lost 3 bases and J 3 bases, leaving 12 bases between the germline ends.

This clonotype appeared many times. The DNA for the CDR3 is TGTGCCAGCAGCTTATCCCCGAGGAAGACTAGCGGGAGCGGGGTTTACAATGAGCAGTTCTTC. Protein product: CASSLSPRKTSGSGVYNEQFF. The chain combines TRBV11-3 with TRBJ2-1; TRBD2 matches at 12 bases. Germline V gives CDR1 SGHNT, CDR2 YENEEA. Trimming removed 2 bases from V and 4 bases from J; junction bases left unmatched: 18. The CDR3 extends over 21 amino acids.

At least ten counts were recorded for this clonotype. The gene calls are TRBV18 and TRBJ2-3, with D unresolved. V was cut by 4 bases and J by 2 bases, with 4 bases left in between. This CDR3 has 12 amino acids. CDR1 and CDR2 (germline): KGHSH, LQKENI. CDR3 sequence (DNA): TGTGCCAGCTCACTTTACACAGATACGCAGTATTTT. Its protein product is CASSLYTDTQYF.

This clonotype was observed at least ten times. The V and J genes are TRBV5-6 and TRBJ2-7; D unresolved. CDR3 size: 13 residues. Germline CDR1 reads SGHDT; CDR2 reads YYEEEE. V was pared by 3 bases and J by 5 bases, with 12 bases between. CDR3 nucleotide sequence: TGTGCCAGCAGCTCGGTCGGGTACCACGAGCAGTACTTC. Protein: CASSSVGYHEQYF.

The V call is TRBV12-3 or TRBV12-4, the J call TRBJ1-2; D gene ambiguous. The CDR3 is made up of 15 amino acids. The ends were cut back, 3 bases at V and 2 bases at J, with 13 bases in the middle. Here the CDR3 reads CASSFSLGPNYGYTF. CDR3 coding DNA: TGTGCCAGCAGTTTCTCCCTCGGGCCCAACTATGGCTACACCTTC.

This clonotype came up many times. This chain uses TRBV20-1 with TRBJ2-1, with D perhaps TRBD2 (5 bases). The germline V gene encodes CDR1 DFQATT and CDR2 SNEGSKA (reference sequence). V gave up 1 base and J gave up 6 bases, with 7 bases separating them. This CDR3 region has 12 residues. The CDR3 loop reads CSARGTVNEQFF. CDR3 in DNA: TGCAGTGCTAGAGGGACTGTCAATGAGCAGTTCTTC.

This clonotype was observed at least ten times. This chain links TRBV10-3 with TRBJ2-7, with 13 bases matching TRBD2. The junction had 12 bases not matched to a gene; V was cut back by 5 bases and J by 2 bases. CDR3 length: 18 amino acids. Germline CDR1 reads ENHRY; CDR2 reads SYGVKD. DNA of the CDR3: TGTGCCATCAGTCCTGGGACTAGCGGGATTCGACCTACCTACGAGCAGTACTTC. Translation: CAISPGTSGIRPTYEQYF.

V is TRBV12-3 or TRBV12-4 and J is TRBJ2-7, with a tentative D call TRBD1 (5 bases). This CDR3 region has 18 residues. Deletions cut 1 base from V and 0 bases from J, with 19 bases between. The CDR3 DNA follows: TGTGCCAGCAGTTTAGGTTCCAACAGGCTAACCAGCTCCTACGAGCAGTACTTC. Its protein is CASSLGSNRLTSSYEQYF.

At least ten counts were recorded for this clonotype. The chain links TRBV7-2 to TRBJ1-2; unclear D gene. V gave up 2 bases and J gave up 5 bases, with 9 bases separating them. The germline gives CDR1 SGHTA, CDR2 FQGNSA. The length of the CDR3 is 13 residues. The CDR3 bases are TGTGCCAGCAGCTTACCAGGACTGTATGGCTACACCTTC. This gives the protein CASSLPGLYGYTF.

The sample holds many counts of this clonotype. This CDR3 is CASSLQGTMASYEQYF. The CDR3 DNA reads as TGTGCCAGCAGCCTACAGGGGACAATGGCCTCCTACGAGCAGTACTTC. The chain uses TRBV7-6 and TRBJ2-7, with TRBD1 matching over 7 bases. The germline V gene has CDR1 SGHVS and CDR2 FNYEAQ. The length of the CDR3 is 16 residues. The V gene end was trimmed by 5 bases and the J gene end by 0 bases; junction bases not matched to a gene: 10.

This clonotype was recorded many times. The chain recombines TRBV7-8 with TRBJ1-6; tentative D call: TRBD1 (5 bases). Germline-derived CDR1 and CDR2 are SGHVS and FQNEAQ. V was clipped by 7 bases and J by 7 bases, with 11 bases between them. This CDR3 comprises 13 residues. This chain's CDR3 is CASNPGPNSPLHF. The CDR3 nucleotides are TGTGCCAGCAACCCGGGACCGAATTCACCCCTCCACTTT.

This clonotype was found many times. The V call is TRBV5-1, the J call TRBJ2-1; D gene uncertain. The CDR3 runs to 15 residues. Per germline, CDR1 SGHRS and CDR2 YFSETQ. With 1 base removed from V and 2 bases from J, the gap between germline ends came to 10 bases. Here the CDR3 reads CASSLYPAAYNEQFF. For the CDR3, the DNA is TGCGCCAGCAGCTTGTATCCAGCCGCCTACAATGAGCAGTTCTTC.

This clonotype occurred many times. This chain links TRBV6-1 with TRBJ1-5, with 8 bases lining up with TRBD1. CDR1 and CDR2 from the germline V gene are MNHNS and SASEGT. Trimming removed 6 bases from V and 0 bases from J; junction bases left unmatched: 1. This CDR3 is built from 14 residues. The CDR3 DNA reads as TGTGCCAGCAGCCAGGGGGCTAGCAATCAGCCCCAGCATTTT. It codes for CASSQGASNQPQHF.

This clonotype was counted many times. J is TRBJ2-3 and V is TRBV7-6; 9 bases align to TRBD2. V lost 5 bases, J lost 4 bases, and 16 bases stayed unmatched. The CDR3 contains 18 residues. The V gene's germline CDR1 is SGHVS and CDR2 FNYEAQ. The CDR3 bases are TGTGCCAGCAGCCCCTGGGAGACTAGCGGAGGGGTCCCAGATACGCAGTATTTT. Its protein is CASSPWETSGGVPDTQYF.

At least ten counts were recorded for this clonotype. The V and J genes are TRBV5-1 and TRBJ2-3, with D perhaps assigned TRBD1 or TRBD2 (6 bases each). Looked up from germline, CDR1 is SGHRS and CDR2 is YFSETQ. The CDR3 extends over 18 amino acids. The V end was cut by 4 bases, the J end by 1 base, with 22 bases between. The CDR3 DNA is TGCGCCAGCAGCAGGACGTTATCCTTGGGGGGCCGCACAGATACGCAGTATTTT. This encodes CASSRTLSLGGRTDTQYF.